The subject of this entry is one T cell receptor (beta chain). The sample comes from a study of radiation and T cells in renal cell carcinoma. Time point reported: blood 2 weeks post-SBRT. Sample treatment: 15 Gy SBRT to primary tumor, nephrectomy 4 weeks later. After SBRT, blood was collected at 2 and 4 weeks, plus baseline. The assay was immunoSEQ multiplex PCR, and TCRdb's table has in-frame clones only and misses some. Found here are fewer than 150,000 clones, around 89% of them singletons; the top ten hold almost 6%. The sequence derives from a woman in her seventies with renal cell carcinoma. This specimen was blood, taken from a patient whose treatment included radiotherapy and nephrectomy.

The CDR3 loop reads CASSFQGDSGELFF. The CDR3, as DNA: TGCGCCAGCAGCTTCCAGGGTGACTCCGGGGAGCTGTTTTTT. This chain links TRBV5-1 with TRBJ2-2; perhaps TRBD1 as D (5 bases). The CDR3 contains 14 residues. The germline V gene encodes CDR1 SGHRS and CDR2 YFSETQ. V dropped 2 bases and J dropped 6 bases, with 11 bases sitting between them.